These 22 T cell receptor beta chains originate from one sample sequenced in a study of T cell clusters in autoimmune cytopenias. Each sample's input was about 270 ng genomic DNA, some 34,000 genome equivalents. Multiplex touch-down PCR amplified TRB using TRB-A and TRB-B pools in one tube. TCRdb re-called the multiplex PCR reads, yielding one record per CDR3 amino acid sequence without DNA. Its table records more than 13,000 distinct CDR3 sequences. The material sequenced was peripheral blood. The origin of the receptors is a human donor with an autoimmune cytopenia or autoimmune hepatitis (not recorded which).

The rearrangement links TRBV24-1 to TRBJ2-3; the TCRdb D gene call, TRBD1, has no DNA to confirm it. The CDR3 totals 15 residues. Germline V gene data show CDR1 as KGHDR and CDR2 as SFDVKD. The CDR3 protein is CATSDPATSTDTQYF.

The chain combines TRBV19 with TRBJ1-1. Germline lookup yields CDR1 LNHDA and CDR2 SQIVND (reference sequence). CDR3 size: 13 residues. The CDR3 loop is CASSMWVNTEAFF.

V usage is TRBV29-1 and J usage is TRBJ1-3; TCRdb's D gene call, TRBD1, goes unchecked for lack of DNA. The CDR3 extends over 13 amino acids. Germline CDR1 SQVTM, CDR2 ANQGSEA. The CDR3: CSVESRLRDTIYF.

According to its frequency, this clonotype is medium-sized. The chain has TRBV19 and TRBJ1-2; the TRBD1 assignment by TCRdb is unverifiable without DNA. There are 15 residues in the CDR3. The germline V gene encodes CDR1 LNHDA and CDR2 SQIVND (reference sequence). This CDR3 is CASSREDRVIRGYTF.

The chain is built from TRBV6-2 or TRBV6-3 and TRBJ2-2; with no DNA, the TCRdb D assignment of TRBD1 cannot be verified. The CDR3 spans 16 residues. Germline loops: CDR1 MNHEY, CDR2 SVGEGT. The CDR3 region is CASSPRTDKNTGELFF.

The genes are TRBV7-6 and TRBJ2-5. The CDR3 spans 13 residues. Germline V gives CDR1 SGHVS, CDR2 FNYEAQ. The CDR3: CASRNSRLETQYF.

The CDR3 sequence is CASNLWDRGWADTQYF. V and J are TRBV5-6 and TRBJ2-3; TCRdb's D call of TRBD1 is untestable without DNA. Looked up from germline, CDR1 is SGHDT and CDR2 is YYEEEE. This CDR3 comprises 16 residues.

This rearrangement joins TRBV5-6 to TRBJ1-5; TCRdb's D call of TRBD1 is untestable without DNA. The CDR3 contains 12 residues. CDR1 SGHDT and CDR2 YYEEEE come from the germline V gene. The CDR3 reads CASSLQGVPQHF.

By frequency, this clonotype is medium-sized. This chain uses TRBV12-3 or TRBV12-4 with TRBJ2-3; TCRdb returns TRBD2, unconfirmable since there is no DNA. The CDR3 spans 18 residues. This CDR3 is CASSLRIGLADRTDTQYF.

The chain recombines TRBV27 with TRBJ2-7; lacking DNA, the TRBD1 call made by TCRdb goes unchecked. Germline lookup yields CDR1 MNHEY and CDR2 SMNVEV (reference sequence). CDR3 length: 16 amino acids. CDR3 residues: CASSPLRTGRLYEQYF.

V gene TRBV19 combines with J gene TRBJ1-4. This CDR3 is 18 amino acids long. Germline CDR1 and CDR2: LNHDA and SQIVND (reference sequence). This chain's CDR3 is CASSIVGFPNSVNEKLFF.

This clonotype shows up as medium-sized by frequency. This rearrangement joins TRBV27 to TRBJ2-1; the TRBD2 assignment by TCRdb is unverifiable without DNA. The germline CDR1 and CDR2 sequences are MNHEY and SMNVEV (reference sequence). CDR3 size: 15 residues. The CDR3 sequence: CASSPSGGAVNEQFF.

The chain employs TRBV18 and TRBJ2-2. Per the germline V gene, CDR1 is KGHSH and CDR2 is LQKENI. The CDR3 sequence is 16 residues long. The CDR3 spells CASSPWLGANTGELFF.

V and J are TRBV13 and TRBJ2-7; TCRdb lists TRBD1, though no DNA is available to test this call. The CDR3 is 15 residues long. Germline lookup yields CDR1 PRHDT and CDR2 FYEKMQ (reference sequence). This CDR3 is CASSSTGGKQETQYF.

The V and J genes are TRBV19 and TRBJ1-1. CDR3 length: 14 amino acids. Germline V gene sequence: CDR1 LNHDA, CDR2 SQIVND (reference sequence). This CDR3 reads CASSIEGTNTEAFF.

The chain links TRBV15 to TRBJ1-1. Germline V lookup: CDR1 LNHNV, CDR2 YYDKDF (reference sequence). The CDR3 spans 13 residues. The CDR3 sequence: CATSREQSTEAFF.

This clonotype is identified as medium-sized (0.01 to 0.1%) from frequency. This sequence joins TRBV15 and TRBJ1-6; with no DNA, the TCRdb D assignment of TRBD1 cannot be verified. The CDR3 runs to 13 residues. Germline assignment: CDR1 LNHNV and CDR2 YYDKDF (reference sequence). The CDR3 reads CATSRDRGSPLHF.

This sequence joins TRBV12-3 or TRBV12-4 and TRBJ1-5; TCRdb outputs TRBD1, but without DNA this stays unchecked. The CDR3 has 13 residues. CDR3 residues: CASRGTGFQPQHF.

The V gene is TRBV20-1, the J gene TRBJ2-1; TCRdb designates TRBD1, a call that cannot be tested without DNA. Germline loops: CDR1 DFQATT, CDR2 SNEGSKA (reference sequence). The CDR3 is made up of 14 amino acids. The CDR3 loop reads CSASPAGQSNEQFF.

This clonotype registers medium-sized by frequency. The J gene is TRBJ2-1, the V gene TRBV5-5; TCRdb selects TRBD2, and the lack of DNA leaves this call unchecked. Per germline, CDR1 SGHKS and CDR2 YYEKEE (reference sequence). The CDR3 extends over 15 amino acids. CDR3 loop: CASSLLTSGNPEQFF.

This chain links TRBV7-9 with TRBJ1-1. Germline V gene data show CDR1 as SEHNR and CDR2 as FQNEAQ (reference sequence). There are 15 residues in the CDR3. CDR3 region: CASSRDEGSNTEAFF.

V usage is TRBV30 and J usage is TRBJ1-1; lacking DNA, the TRBD1 call made by TCRdb goes unchecked. The germline gives CDR1 GTSNPN, CDR2 SVGIG (reference sequence). The CDR3 is 11 amino acids. CDR3 sequence: CAWSTGLVAFF.